This TCR beta chain was sequenced for a study of tumor-infiltrating lymphocytes in primary liver carcinoma. Co-extraction of RNA and DNA was performed on roughly 17-32 mg of unsorted bulk tissue. CDR3 length equals 15 residues. The V end lost 7 bases, the J end lost 0 bases, and 18 bases lay between the germline ends. CDR1 is SQVTM and CDR2 is ANQGSEA in the germline V gene. This clonotype turned up a few times. Its specificity is unknown. The study's findings and limits: Among top clones, only about 7-25% appeared in all five tumor regions. Significantly greater top-250-clone fractions characterized tumors relative to blood (p = 0.039).

Total RNA amounting to roughly 450 ng was the source from which TCR beta cDNA was made with a constant-region primer. ARM-PCR was slightly modified, and three nested multiplex PCR rounds with it gave rise to the TCR beta libraries. Running around 9 cycles apiece, the first two PCR rounds relied on TRBV1-TRBV30 forward primers together with a C-beta reverse primer. A single record per CDR3 protein comes from TCRdb applying MiXCR to the multiplex PCR reads. The sample carries 50,000 to 70,000 distinct CDR3 sequences, 71% recorded once. The chain joins TRBV29-1 to TRBJ1-1, with D perhaps matching TRBD1 (5 bases). The sequence derives from a man in his forties or fifties with primary liver carcinoma and hepatitis B virus infection. Input material: liver tumor tissue from sampling region 2. Specified subset: tumor region T2, inferior pole. CDR3 nucleotides: TGCAGCGCATCGGGGGGGTGGCCTATGAACACTGAAGCTTTCTTT. Amino acid sequence: CSASGGWPMNTEAFF.